Listed below are T cell receptor beta chains from one sample, sequenced in a study of monozygotic twins with inflammatory bowel disease. TCRdb reprocessed the 5' RACE reads, keeping one entry per CDR3 protein, no DNA. Reported are about 330,000 distinct CDR3 sequences; the ten largest clones contain approximately 2%. Sequences were obtained from blood. These receptors came from a human donor with ulcerative colitis or Crohn's disease, or a healthy co-twin of an affected twin (not recorded which). The CDR3 runs from the conserved cysteine through the conserved F or W.

J	V	CDR3
TRBJ1-3	TRBV5-3	CARSRRTGKWNTIYF
TRBJ1-1	TRBV4-1	CASRGLYGQGGSEAFF
TRBJ2-1	TRBV24-1	CATSDSGLAAHNEQFF
TRBJ2-1	TRBV9	CASSANNGGSQFF
TRBJ2-3	TRBV5-1	CASSLAVRTGGADTQYF
TRBJ1-2	TRBV12-3/TRBV12-4	CASSLGSGGGGYTF
TRBJ2-5	TRBV12-3/TRBV12-4	CASSLGPGQPLETQYF
TRBJ1-2	TRBV19	CASTGDIGDGYTF
TRBJ2-3	TRBV4-3	CASSQVVGSGGTLSGAQYF
TRBJ1-1	TRBV1	CTSSKESDLNTEAFF
TRBJ2-7	TRBV6-2/TRBV6-3	CASRGTGFHEQYF
TRBJ1-4	TRBV7-2	CASSPRRENEKLFF
TRBJ1-3	TRBV6-5	CASSYRGLSGNTIYF
TRBJ2-7	TRBV7-3	CASSPSPTDYYEQYF
TRBJ2-4	TRBV3-1	CASSQISREGQKNIQYF
TRBJ2-7	TRBV6-5	CASSYSATGSPYEQYF
TRBJ2-2	TRBV12-3/TRBV12-4	CASTRIRTGELFF
TRBJ1-5	TRBV28	CASSTRPQPQHF
TRBJ1-5	TRBV30	CAWSVGARSNQPQHF
TRBJ2-1	TRBV4-1	CASSQGSGSASSYNEQFF
TRBJ1-1	TRBV30	CAWISGGRLSAFF
TRBJ1-1	TRBV4-1	CASRLTGWAEAFF
TRBJ2-5	TRBV5-6	CASSAPGTTTETQYF
TRBJ2-5	TRBV7-2	CASSLRSGAGETQYF
TRBJ2-5	TRBV4-1	CASSQVGTGGGETQYF
TRBJ2-1	TRBV20-1	CSAGGATSGLSYNEQFF
TRBJ1-1	TRBV28	CASSLGRREAFF
TRBJ1-2	TRBV28	CASSFRAVYYGYTF
TRBJ1-3	TRBV10-3	CAISESRASGNTIYF
TRBJ2-3	TRBV14	CASSHGTGGFFTDTQYF
TRBJ1-5	TRBV28	CASSLSPSNQPQHF
TRBJ1-5	TRBV7-9	CASAVGNQPQHF
TRBJ1-1	TRBV5-5	CASSLESGEAFF
TRBJ1-1	TRBV11-2	CASSPFGVNTEAFF
TRBJ2-3	TRBV5-1	CASSPSTLPSDTQYF
TRBJ1-6	TRBV5-1	CASTLAGQRNSPLHF
TRBJ2-2	TRBV5-1	CASSVGDSRTGELFF
TRBJ2-3	TRBV20-1	CSARSSTGGALVTQYF
TRBJ2-7	TRBV6-5	CAASQGRVYEQYF
TRBJ2-7	TRBV11-2	CASSSGHLGRELSGDEQYF
TRBJ1-1	TRBV5-1	CASSLGGMNTEAFF
TRBJ2-1	TRBV5-4	CASSSGGTRNNEHFF
TRBJ2-3	TRBV5-5	CASSSTSGRLSSTDTQYF